Listed below are T cell receptor beta chains from one sample, sequenced in a study of T cells in Graves' hyperthyroidism and ophthalmopathy. TCRdb reanalysed the multiplex PCR reads using MiXCR and keeps one entry per CDR3 protein. The repertoire holds roughly 93,000 distinct CDR3 sequences, with 51% as singletons. Sequencing was carried out using blood. Source of these receptors: a woman aged 35 to 49 with Graves' hyperthyroidism. Both conserved end residues are part of each CDR3. The D gene is left open where the match is weak. For some rows the clone size is stated as once, few or many, or as a class when expanded; others skip it.

TRBV15	-	TRBD2	14	TRBJ2-2	CATSRDRGSGELFF	TGTGCCACCAGCAGAGATCGAGGTAGCGGGGAACTGTTTTTT
TRBV5-1	many	-	18	TRBJ1-3	CASSLGVTGSRGGNTIYF	TGCGCCAGCAGCTTGGGGGTGACAGGTTCGCGGGGAGGAAACACCATATATTTT
TRBV27	many	-	15	TRBJ2-5	CASSLSGYNQETQYF	TGTGCCAGCAGTTTATCGGGATACAACCAAGAGACCCAGTACTTC
TRBV20-1	many	-	15	TRBJ1-1	CSARTGSRGDTEAFF	TGCAGTGCTAGAACCGGGTCCCGGGGGGACACTGAAGCTTTCTTT
TRBV12-3/TRBV12-4	-	-	19	TRBJ1-2	CASSLGLAGTYEQYYGYTF	TGTGCCAGCAGCTTAGGACTAGCGGGAACCTACGAGCAGTACTATGGCTACACCTTC
TRBV7-2	many	-	14	TRBJ2-7	CASSSDEGPYEQYF	TGTGCCAGCAGCTCGGACGAGGGCCCCTACGAGCAGTACTTC
TRBV10-3	-	-	12	TRBJ1-5	CAISEGGQPQHF	TGTGCCATCAGTGAGGGGGGACAGCCCCAGCATTTT
TRBV19	many	TRBD1	13	TRBJ1-2	CASSLRTGNGYTF	TGTGCCAGTAGTCTTCGGACAGGCAATGGCTACACCTTC
TRBV7-4	-	-	14	TRBJ2-5	CASSVGGHGQPQYF	TGTGCCAGCAGCGTAGGTGGGCACGGACAGCCCCAGTACTTC
TRBV10-3	many	-	16	TRBJ2-3	CAISDGGWESPDTQYF	TGTGCCATCAGTGACGGCGGGTGGGAGTCCCCAGATACGCAGTATTTT
TRBV2	-	TRBD1	13	TRBJ1-4	CASSLAGGEKLFF	TGTGCCAGCAGCTTGGCAGGGGGCGAAAAACTGTTTTTT
TRBV7-6	-	TRBD2	16	TRBJ2-3	CASSPRQGREADTQYF	TGTGCCAGCAGCCCCCGTCAGGGGCGGGAGGCAGATACGCAGTATTTT
TRBV15	-	-	16	TRBJ1-2	CATSSGLAGSNYGYTF	TGTGCCACCAGCAGTGGATTAGCCGGCTCTAACTATGGCTACACCTTC
TRBV15	many	-	13	TRBJ1-1	CATSRAGNTEAFF	TGTGCCACCAGCAGAGCGGGGAACACTGAAGCTTTCTTT
TRBV2	many	TRBD2	15	TRBJ2-7	CASSPGTSGSYEQYF	TGCGCCAGCAGCCCCGGGACTAGCGGTTCCTACGAGCAGTACTTC
TRBV18	few	-	16	TRBJ1-2	CASSPDVNSVGHGYTF	TGTGCCAGCTCACCAGACGTGAACAGTGTCGGGCATGGCTACACCTTC
TRBV20-1	-	-	14	TRBJ1-5	CSASGTGWGWPQHF	TGCAGTGCTTCTGGGACGGGCTGGGGATGGCCCCAGCATTTT
TRBV7-2	many	-	16	TRBJ1-2	CASSPPGAVKNYGYTF	TGTGCCAGCAGTCCGCCTGGGGCAGTTAAGAACTATGGCTACACCTTC
TRBV5-1	-	-	15	TRBJ2-3	CASSLKQGGTDTQYF	TGCGCCAGCAGCTTGAAACAGGGAGGCACAGATACGCAGTATTTT
TRBV10-2	-	-	13	TRBJ1-3	CASSVEPKATIYF	TGCGCCAGCAGTGTCGAGCCCAAAGCCACCATATATTTT
TRBV9	many	-	15	TRBJ2-2	CASSATLGGNAELFF	TGTGCCAGCAGCGCCACTCTAGGAGGAAATGCGGAGCTGTTTTTT
TRBV7-3	-	TRBD1	12	TRBJ1-1	CASRSGDRVAFF	TGTGCCAGCAGGTCCGGGGACAGGGTGGCTTTCTTT
TRBV5-1	many	-	16	TRBJ2-7	CASSLADALQNYEQYF	TGCGCCAGCAGCTTGGCGGACGCGCTCCAAAACTACGAGCAGTACTTC
TRBV7-2	-	-	16	TRBJ1-2	CASSLGVGGQIYGYTF	TGTGCCAGCAGCTTAGGTGTAGGGGGTCAGATCTATGGCTACACCTTC
TRBV7-2	-	TRBD2	16	TRBJ2-5	CASSSATGAASGTQYF	TGTGCCAGCAGCTCAGCTACCGGGGCAGCTAGCGGGACCCAGTACTTC
TRBV15	many	-	14	TRBJ1-1	CATSRVQEYTEAFF	TGTGCCACCAGCAGAGTACAGGAGTACACTGAAGCTTTCTTT
TRBV7-9	-	TRBD1	14	TRBJ1-2	CASSLMGQGEGYTF	TGTGCCAGCAGCTTAATGGGACAGGGTGAAGGCTACACCTTC
TRBV14	many	-	16	TRBJ2-5	CASSQEPRTQQETQYF	TGTGCCAGCAGCCAGGAGCCCCGGACGCAACAAGAGACCCAGTACTTC
TRBV7-9	few	-	14	TRBJ1-2	CASSGPGHYYGYTF	TGTGCCAGCAGCGGACCGGGACACTACTATGGCTACACCTTC
TRBV4-1	-	-	13	TRBJ1-5	CASSQDGYEDEHF	TGCGCCAGCAGCCAAGATGGGTACGAGGACGAGCATTTT
TRBV10-3	many	TRBD2	14	TRBJ2-7	CAIRTSGSSYEQYF	TGTGCCATCAGGACTAGCGGGTCTTCCTACGAGCAGTACTTC
TRBV10-3	-	-	14	TRBJ2-7	CATAGTGDFYEQYF	TGTGCCACCGCGGGTACGGGAGACTTCTACGAGCAGTACTTC
TRBV20-1	-	TRBD2	10	TRBJ2-5	CSASGGYQYF	TGCAGTGCCAGCGGGGGTTACCAGTACTTC
TRBV27	many	TRBD2	14	TRBJ2-7	CASSSGLGSYEQYF	TGTGCCAGCAGTTCGGGACTAGGATCCTACGAGCAGTACTTC
TRBV20-1	-	-	15	TRBJ2-7	CSARDPQGPDYEQYF	TGCAGTGCTAGAGACCCCCAGGGACCTGACTACGAGCAGTACTTC
TRBV7-9	many	-	14	TRBJ2-7	CASSSRRSSYEQYF	TGTGCCAGCAGTTCCCGAAGGAGCTCCTACGAGCAGTACTTC
TRBV20-1	-	TRBD2	15	TRBJ2-5	CSAKPSGRAPETQYF	TGCAGTGCCAAACCCAGCGGGAGGGCCCCTGAGACCCAGTACTTC
TRBV12-3/TRBV12-4	many	TRBD1	15	TRBJ1-4	CASSFRRTGDEKLFF	TGTGCCAGCAGCTTCAGGCGGACAGGGGATGAAAAACTGTTTTTT
TRBV9	few	TRBD2	18	TRBJ2-2	CASSPMTSGSANTGELFF	TGTGCCAGCAGCCCGATGACTAGCGGGAGCGCGAACACCGGGGAGCTGTTTTTT
TRBV6-6	many	-	16	TRBJ1-2	CATNARGSDFNYGYTF	TGTGCCACCAACGCCCGGGGCAGCGATTTTAACTATGGCTACACCTTC
TRBV2	many	-	13	TRBJ1-3	CASSGSGGNTIYF	TGTGCCAGCAGTGGAAGCGGTGGAAACACCATATATTTT
TRBV7-2	few	TRBD2	15	TRBJ2-7	CASSRWTSGRYEQYF	TGTGCCAGCAGCCGTTGGACTAGCGGGAGGTACGAGCAGTACTTC
TRBV5-6	-	TRBD1	17	TRBJ1-5	CASSLTSGTGNNQPQHF	TGTGCCAGCAGCCTCACCTCCGGGACAGGGAACAATCAGCCCCAGCATTTT
TRBV15	-	-	12	TRBJ1-5	CATSGGTGPQHF	TGTGCCACCAGCGGAGGGACGGGGCCCCAGCATTTT
TRBV20-1	-	TRBD1	15	TRBJ1-2	CSAKGGQGIDYGYTF	TGCAGTGCTAAGGGGGGACAGGGGATCGACTATGGCTACACCTTC
TRBV2	many	TRBD2	13	TRBJ2-3	CASRGLAADTQYF	TGTGCCAGCAGGGGACTAGCTGCAGATACGCAGTATTTT
TRBV29-1	-	-	14	TRBJ1-3	CSAARGHPPNTIYF	TGCAGCGCCGCCCGGGGCCATCCTCCAAACACCATATATTTT
TRBV15	many	-	13	TRBJ2-3	CATWSPSTDTQYF	TGTGCCACCTGGAGCCCTAGCACAGATACGCAGTATTTT